Presented here are 6 T cell receptor beta chains from one specimen sequenced in a study of cytomegalovirus exposure and HLA in healthy donors. Vbeta (60) and Jbeta (13) primers were used in the PCR. TCRdb's copy holds only in-frame clones and misses some; the assay was immunoSEQ multiplex PCR. In the table there are roughly 240,000 clones, around 80% of which are singletons. Material: PBMCs. The receptors originated from a woman aged 40 to 49 in good health and CMV-seropositive.

J is TRBJ2-1 and V is TRBV5-6; 8 bases map to TRBD2. The trim removed 3 bases at V and 5 bases at J, leaving 13 bases unmatched. Germline CDR1 is SGHDT and CDR2 is YYEEEE. This CDR3 is 17 amino acids long. The CDR3 spells CASSSGGAPGPHNEQFF. The CDR3 nucleotides are TGTGCCAGCAGCTCGGGGGGGGCCCCGGGCCCCCACAATGAGCAGTTCTTC.

V is TRBV4-1 and J is TRBJ1-5, with TRBD1 identical over 8 bases. Losses at the gene ends were 4 bases for V and 3 bases for J; bases not matched to a gene: 5. The CDR3 is 15 amino acids. CDR1 is MGHRA and CDR2 is YSYEKL in the germline V gene. The chain's CDR3 is CASSLDRGLNQPQHF. The DNA of the CDR3 is TGCGCCAGCAGCCTCGACAGGGGACTCAATCAGCCCCAGCATTTT.

J is TRBJ2-6 and V is TRBV4-3; weak D call: TRBD2 (6 bases). V lost 0 bases, J lost 4 bases, and 10 bases lay in between. The CDR3 is 16 residues long. Germline lookup yields CDR1 LGHNA and CDR2 YSLEER. This chain's CDR3 is CASSQEEGSGANVLTF. As DNA, the CDR3 is TGCGCCAGCAGCCAAGAGGAGGGCTCCGGGGCCAACGTCCTGACTTTC.

A note on this clone: At one end the junction does not follow the germline gene, possibly because of a read error. The J gene is TRBJ1-5, the V gene TRBV27, with D tentatively TRBD1 (5 bases). The CDR3 consists of 14 residues. Germline V gives CDR1 MNHEY, CDR2 SMNVEV (reference sequence). CDR3 residues: CASRPDSSNRPQHF. The CDR3 bases are TGTGCCAGCAGACCCGACAGTAGCAATCGGCCCCAGCATTTT.

The V and J genes are TRBV5-4 and TRBJ2-3; D might be TRBD1 (5 bases). V lost 3 bases to trimming and J lost 3 bases, with 14 bases between them. This CDR3 has 15 amino acids. Germline CDR1 SGHNT, CDR2 YYREEE (reference sequence). The CDR3 DNA reads TGTGCCAGCAGCTCTCAGGGTTATTCGACAGATACGCAGTATTTT. Translation gives CASSSQGYSTDTQYF.

The rearrangement uses TRBV6-5 and TRBJ1-6; 9 nucleotides line up with TRBD1. V lost 5 bases and J lost 7; bases outside the gene matches: 3. Germline lookup yields CDR1 MNHEY and CDR2 SVGAGI. The CDR3 contains 14 residues. CDR3 in amino acids: CASSRDRVNSPLHF. The CDR3 bases are TGTGCCAGCAGTCGGGACAGGGTGAATTCACCCCTCCACTTT.